The rows below give T cell receptor beta chains drawn from one sample of a study of T cells in Graves' hyperthyroidism and ophthalmopathy. TCRdb redid the calling of the multiplex PCR reads with MiXCR, one entry per CDR3 protein. The sample consists of around 700,000 distinct CDR3 sequences, over 15% of them appearing once. The sequencing sample was made of blood. These receptor sequences come from a woman in her fifties or sixties with Graves' hyperthyroidism that later progressed to Graves' ophthalmopathy. The CDR3 runs from the conserved cysteine through the conserved F or W. The D gene is left open where the match is weak. Clone size is not always given. Where it is, it says once, few, many or a class for expanded clones.

j_gene | abundance | d_gene | v_gene | CDR3nt | CDR3aa
TRBJ2-7 | . | TRBD1 | TRBV10-3 | TGTGCCATCAGTTCACGATCTGGACAGGGTATCCACGAGCAGTACTTC | CAISSRSGQGIHEQYF
TRBJ1-4 | many | . | TRBV5-1 | TGCGCCAGCAGCTTCGAGGGGACTAATGAAAAACTGTTTTTT | CASSFEGTNEKLFF
TRBJ1-6 | . | . | TRBV28 | TGTGCCAGCAGTCGACAAGAATTGGATAATTCACCCCTCCACTTT | CASSRQELDNSPLHF
TRBJ2-5 | . | . | TRBV20-1 | TGCAGTGCTGGGACTGGTTCCAGGACCCAGTACTTC | CSAGTGSRTQYF
TRBJ1-5 | few | . | TRBV29-1 | TGCAGCGTCAGCGGGCAGGGCTACAATCAGCCCCAGCATTTT | CSVSGQGYNQPQHF
TRBJ2-5 | . | TRBD1 | TRBV5-1 | TGCGCCAGCAGCTCAGTGACAGGGGAAGAGACCCAGTACTTC | CASSSVTGEETQYF
TRBJ1-4 | . | . | TRBV12-3/TRBV12-4 | TGTGCCAGCAGTGAATTACACCCGGTGGGTGAAAAACTGTTTTTT | CASSELHPVGEKLFF
TRBJ2-3 | many | . | TRBV27 | TGTGCCAGCAGTTACTCTAGCACAGATACGCAGTATTTT | CASSYSSTDTQYF
TRBJ1-6 | few | TRBD1 | TRBV5-8 | TGTGCCAGCAGCTTGGATCGGGACAGGTCCCCCCTCCACTTT | CASSLDRDRSPLHF
TRBJ1-2 | . | . | TRBV7-2 | TGTGCCAGCAGCCACCTCAGTGACTATGGCTACACCTTC | CASSHLSDYGYTF
TRBJ2-1 | few | TRBD2 | TRBV11-3 | TGTGCCAGCAGCTATGGGGAAGGCGGGGGAGCGAACAATGAGCAGTTCTTC | CASSYGEGGGANNEQFF
TRBJ1-4 | . | . | TRBV19 | TGTGCCAGTAGTGCGACCCGGACTCTGAATGAAAAACTGTTTTTT | CASSATRTLNEKLFF
TRBJ2-2 | . | . | TRBV27 | TGTGCAAGCGCTGGCCCAACAACGAACACCGGGGAGCTGTTTTTT | CASAGPTTNTGELFF
TRBJ2-2 | few | . | TRBV6-6 | TGTGCCAGCAGTTACTCGATGTCCGGCCAAAACACCGGGGAGCTGTTTTTT | CASSYSMSGQNTGELFF
TRBJ1-5 | few | TRBD1 | TRBV27 | TGTGCCAGCAGTGGCAGGGGGTACAATCAGCCCCAGCATTTT | CASSGRGYNQPQHF
TRBJ2-1 | once | . | TRBV6-1 | TGTGCCAGCACCCGGACTGCTACGGGCTACAATGAGCAGTTCTTC | CASTRTATGYNEQFF
TRBJ1-5 | . | . | TRBV24-1 | TGTGCCACCAGGGGCTCGGGAGAGGGGCAGCCCCAGCATTTT | CATRGSGEGQPQHF
TRBJ2-2 | few | TRBD1 | TRBV5-1 | TGCGCCAGCAGCTTGTCGGGACAGGGGAACACCGGGGAGCTGTTTTTT | CASSLSGQGNTGELFF
TRBJ2-2 | many | TRBD1 | TRBV20-1 | TGCAGTGCTCTCGGGACAGCCTCCCGCACCGGGGAGCTGTTTTTT | CSALGTASRTGELFF
TRBJ2-3 | . | . | TRBV29-1 | TGCAGCGTTGAGCAGGTTAGCACAGATACGCAGTATTTT | CSVEQVSTDTQYF
TRBJ2-3 | . | . | TRBV9 | TGTGCCAGCAGCGGGGTGGGAGTGACAGATACGCAGTATTTT | CASSGVGVTDTQYF
TRBJ1-1 | . | . | TRBV10-3 | TGTGCCACGACACGACAAGGGTTGAACACTGAAGCTTTCTTT | CATTRQGLNTEAFF
TRBJ2-6 | . | TRBD1 | TRBV6-5 | TGTGCCAGCAGTTACTTGACAGGGGCTAGGGCCAACGTCCTGACTTTC | CASSYLTGARANVLTF
TRBJ2-3 | many | . | TRBV20-1 | TGCAGTGCTAGCCGGGACCGTAGGCCCACAGATACGCAGTATTTT | CSASRDRRPTDTQYF
TRBJ2-1 | few | . | TRBV7-9 | TGTGCCAGCAGCTTAAGTGGGGGCGTCAATGAGCAGTTCTTC | CASSLSGGVNEQFF
TRBJ2-3 | once | . | TRBV7-2 | TGTGCCAGCAGCCTCAAGGCGGCAGATACGCAGTATTTT | CASSLKAADTQYF
TRBJ2-1 | many | TRBD1 | TRBV11-2 | TGTGCCAGCAGCCGGCCCCCGGGACAGGACCTCAATGAGCAGTTCTTC | CASSRPPGQDLNEQFF
TRBJ1-3 | few | . | TRBV7-2 | TGTGCCAGCAGCTTTCTCACCCGCTCTGGAAACACCATATATTTT | CASSFLTRSGNTIYF
TRBJ1-1 | many | TRBD1 | TRBV5-6 | TGTGCCAGCAGCTTTAGAGGGGGCGCGACTCTGGACACTGAAGCTTTCTTT | CASSFRGGATLDTEAFF
TRBJ2-6 | . | . | TRBV27 | TGTGCCAGCAGTTCCCCCAAGCCATCAACTGGGGCCAACGTCCTGACTTTC | CASSSPKPSTGANVLTF
TRBJ2-1 | few | TRBD2 | TRBV7-3 | TGTGCCAGCAGCCCCAACAGCGGGGGGACAAACAATGAGCAGTTCTTC | CASSPNSGGTNNEQFF
TRBJ2-2 | . | . | TRBV10-3 | TGTGCCATCAGTGAGTCGAGCCATCTCACCGGGGAGCTGTTTTTT | CAISESSHLTGELFF
TRBJ1-2 | many | TRBD1 | TRBV12-3/TRBV12-4 | TGTGCCAGCAGACCGGGACAGGTGTACGGCTACACCTTC | CASRPGQVYGYTF
TRBJ2-7 | . | TRBD1 | TRBV20-1 | TGCAGTGCTAGAGACCCGGGACAGGTATCCTACGAGCAGTACTTC | CSARDPGQVSYEQYF
TRBJ1-3 | . | TRBD1 | TRBV11-2 | TGTGCCAGCAGCCTGGGGAGGGGGCGAACAAATGGAAACACCATATATTTT | CASSLGRGRTNGNTIYF
TRBJ2-1 | . | TRBD2 | TRBV19 | TGTGCCAGTAGTATAGACAGCGGGGGGCCCTACAATGAGCAGTTCTTC | CASSIDSGGPYNEQFF
TRBJ1-4 | many | . | TRBV6-1 | TGTGCCAGCAGTGATTTAGCGGGGATCGCTAATGAAAAACTGTTTTTT | CASSDLAGIANEKLFF
TRBJ2-2 | . | TRBD1 | TRBV11-2 | TGTGCCAGCAGCTTACGGGACAGGGCTTTAACCGGGGAGCTGCTTTTT | CASSLRDRALTGELLF
TRBJ1-2 | once | . | TRBV9 | TGTGCCAGCAGGTCAGGGGCGGACTATGGCTACACCTTC | CASRSGADYGYTF
TRBJ1-2 | . | TRBD1 | TRBV15 | TGTGCCACCAGCGGCTGGGACAGGGGGCTTGGCTACACCTTC | CATSGWDRGLGYTF
TRBJ1-2 | . | TRBD1 | TRBV12-3/TRBV12-4 | TGTGCCAGCAGCCGAGGGGCGGCACAGGGGTATGGCTACACCTTC | CASSRGAAQGYGYTF
TRBJ1-2 | few | TRBD1 | TRBV24-1 | TGTGCCACCAGTGGGACAGGGGAATATGGCTACACCTTC | CATSGTGEYGYTF
TRBJ2-5 | few | . | TRBV3-1 | TGTGCCAGCAGCCAAGGTCGGGGCCTCCAAGAGACCCAGTACTTC | CASSQGRGLQETQYF
TRBJ2-5 | many | . | TRBV2 | TGTGCCAGCAGTGACGAGATCACCTCAGAGACCCAGTACTTC | CASSDEITSETQYF
TRBJ1-1 | . | TRBD1 | TRBV11-2 | TGTGCCAGCAGCTTATCCACAGGGGTGAACACTGAAGCTTTCTTT | CASSLSTGVNTEAFF
TRBJ2-7 | few | . | TRBV4-1 | TGCGCCAGCAGCCAACCCGATAGTAGCTCCTACGAGCAGTACTTC | CASSQPDSSSYEQYF